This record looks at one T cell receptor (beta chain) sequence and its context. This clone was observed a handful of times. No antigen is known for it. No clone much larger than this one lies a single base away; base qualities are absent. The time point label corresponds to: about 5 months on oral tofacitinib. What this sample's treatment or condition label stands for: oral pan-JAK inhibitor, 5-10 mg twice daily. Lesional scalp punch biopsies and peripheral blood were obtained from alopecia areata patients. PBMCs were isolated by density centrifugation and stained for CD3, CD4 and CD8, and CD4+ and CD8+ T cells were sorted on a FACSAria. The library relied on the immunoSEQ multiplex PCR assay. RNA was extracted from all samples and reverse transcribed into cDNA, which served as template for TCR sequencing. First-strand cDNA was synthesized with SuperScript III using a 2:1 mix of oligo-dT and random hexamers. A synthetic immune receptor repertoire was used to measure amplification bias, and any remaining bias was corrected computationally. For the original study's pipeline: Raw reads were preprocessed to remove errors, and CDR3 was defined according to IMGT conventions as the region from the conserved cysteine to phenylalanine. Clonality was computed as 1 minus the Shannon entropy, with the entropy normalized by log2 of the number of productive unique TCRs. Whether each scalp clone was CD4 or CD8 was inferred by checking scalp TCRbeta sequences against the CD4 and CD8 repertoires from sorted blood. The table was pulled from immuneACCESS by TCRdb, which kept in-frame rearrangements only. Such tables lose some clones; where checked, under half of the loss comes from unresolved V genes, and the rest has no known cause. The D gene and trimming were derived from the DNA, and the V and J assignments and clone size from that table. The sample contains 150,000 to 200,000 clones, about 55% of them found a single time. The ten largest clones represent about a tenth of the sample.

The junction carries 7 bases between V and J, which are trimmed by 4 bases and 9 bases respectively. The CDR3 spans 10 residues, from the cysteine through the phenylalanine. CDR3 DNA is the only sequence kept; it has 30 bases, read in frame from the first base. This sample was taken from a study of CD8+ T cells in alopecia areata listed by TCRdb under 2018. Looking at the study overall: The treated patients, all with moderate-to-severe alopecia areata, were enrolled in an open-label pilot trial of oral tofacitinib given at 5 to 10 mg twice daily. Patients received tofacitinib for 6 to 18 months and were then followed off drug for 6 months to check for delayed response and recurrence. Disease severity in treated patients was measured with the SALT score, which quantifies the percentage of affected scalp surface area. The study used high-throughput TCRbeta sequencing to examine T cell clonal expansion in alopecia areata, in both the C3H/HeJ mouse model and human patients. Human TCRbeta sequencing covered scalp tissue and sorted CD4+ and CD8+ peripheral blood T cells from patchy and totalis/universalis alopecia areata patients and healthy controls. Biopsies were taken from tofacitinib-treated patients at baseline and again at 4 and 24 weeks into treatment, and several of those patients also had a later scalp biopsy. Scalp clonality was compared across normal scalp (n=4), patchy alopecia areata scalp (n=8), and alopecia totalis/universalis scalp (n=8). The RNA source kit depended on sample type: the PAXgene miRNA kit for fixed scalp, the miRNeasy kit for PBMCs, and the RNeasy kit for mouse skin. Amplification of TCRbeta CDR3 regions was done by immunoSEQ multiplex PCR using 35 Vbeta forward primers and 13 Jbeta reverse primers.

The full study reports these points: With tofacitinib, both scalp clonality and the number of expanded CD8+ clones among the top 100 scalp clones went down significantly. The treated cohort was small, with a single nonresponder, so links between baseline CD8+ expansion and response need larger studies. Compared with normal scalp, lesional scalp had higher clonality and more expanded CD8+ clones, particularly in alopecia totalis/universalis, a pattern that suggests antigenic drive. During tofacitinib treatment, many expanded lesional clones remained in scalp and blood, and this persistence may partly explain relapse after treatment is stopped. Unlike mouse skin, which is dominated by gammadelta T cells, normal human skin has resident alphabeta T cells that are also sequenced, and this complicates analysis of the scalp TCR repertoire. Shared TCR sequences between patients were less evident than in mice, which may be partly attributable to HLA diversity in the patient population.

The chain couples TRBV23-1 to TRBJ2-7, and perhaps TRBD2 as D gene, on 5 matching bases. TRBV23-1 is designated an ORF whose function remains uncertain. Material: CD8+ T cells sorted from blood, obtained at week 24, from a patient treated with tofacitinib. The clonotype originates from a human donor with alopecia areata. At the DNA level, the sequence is TGCGCCAGCAGTCGGACTGGGCAGTACTTC. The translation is CASSRTGQYF.